This T cell receptor (beta chain) was captured in a study of tumor-infiltrating lymphocytes in oesophageal squamous cell carcinoma. A single record per CDR3 protein comes from TCRdb applying MiXCR to the PCR reads. In the table there are thousands of distinct CDR3 sequences, approximately 14% of which are singletons. The V and J ends lost 5 bases and 5 bases respectively, with 7 bases between them. The CDR3 consists of 11 residues. Germline V CDR1 and CDR2: SGHAT, FQNNGV. Sequencing was performed on esophageal tumor tissue. The chain employs TRBV11-2 and TRBJ2-7; D is ambiguous. This clonotype was obtained from a male donor with esophageal squamous cell carcinoma. The CDR3 coding sequence is TGTGCCAGCAGCCGCAGTGACGAGCAGTACTTC. The encoded protein is CASSRSDEQYF. The full variable domain, with the rest looked up from reference TRBV11-2 and TRBJ2-7, is EAGVAQSPRYKIIEKRQSVAFWCNPISGHATLYWYQQILGQGPKLLIQFQNNGVVDDSQLPKDRFSAERLKGVDSTLKIQPAKLEDSAVYLCASSRSDEQYFGPGTRLTVT.